This T cell receptor beta chain was sequenced during a study of blood T cell repertoires in COVID-19. Study at large: Sample material is recorded as cDNA or gDNA derived from T cells, B-cell-depleted T cells, or PBMCs.

CDR1 SGHDN and CDR2 FVKESK come from the germline V gene. This CDR3 region has 14 residues. V shed 2 bases and J shed 1 base, with 5 bases lying between them. Patients at the Seattle site were enrolled during active infection and followed longitudinally. TCRdb's table, derived via immunoSEQ multiplex PCR, lists solely in-frame clones and lacks some. The table has 60,000 or so clones, roughly 88% seen once. This clone was observed a single time. The V call is TRBV14, the J call TRBJ2-2, with no clear D. Sequencing was done on a sample of peripheral blood. This sequence was found in a man between 25 and 39 years old with COVID-19, enrolled during active disease. CDR3 DNA sequence: TGTGCCAGCAGCCAAAGACTGAACACCGGGGAGCTGTTTTTT. Translation gives CASSQRLNTGELFF.